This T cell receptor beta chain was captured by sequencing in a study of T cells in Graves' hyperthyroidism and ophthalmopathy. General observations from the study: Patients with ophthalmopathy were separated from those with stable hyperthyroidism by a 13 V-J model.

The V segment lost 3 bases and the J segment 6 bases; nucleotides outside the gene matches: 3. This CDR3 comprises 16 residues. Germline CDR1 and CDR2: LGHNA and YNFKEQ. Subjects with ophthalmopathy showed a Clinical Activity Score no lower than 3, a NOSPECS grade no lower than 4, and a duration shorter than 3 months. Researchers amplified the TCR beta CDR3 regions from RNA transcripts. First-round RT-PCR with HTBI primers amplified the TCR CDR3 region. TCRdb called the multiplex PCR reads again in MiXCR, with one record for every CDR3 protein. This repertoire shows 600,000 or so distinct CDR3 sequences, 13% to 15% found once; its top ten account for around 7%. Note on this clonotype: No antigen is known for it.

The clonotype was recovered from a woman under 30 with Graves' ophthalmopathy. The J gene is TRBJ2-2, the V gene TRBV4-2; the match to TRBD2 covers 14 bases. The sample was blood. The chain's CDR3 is CASSQTSGRDPGELFF. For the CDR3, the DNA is TGTGCCAGCAGCCAGACTAGCGGGAGGGATCCCGGGGAGCTGTTTTTT.